This T cell receptor (beta chain) was sequenced for a study of OX40 agonist ivuxolimab in advanced cancers. With respect to the entire study: Ivuxolimab was a fully human IgG2 agonistic monoclonal antibody targeting the costimulatory receptor OX40 (CD134). Intravenous ivuxolimab was administered to patients every 2 weeks at six dose levels: 0.01, 0.1, 0.3, 1.5, 3 and 10 mg/kg. Among the roughly 52 dose-escalation patients, some 19 had hepatocellular carcinoma, roughly 15 melanoma, 9 renal cell carcinoma and 9 head and neck cancer. The dose-escalation cohort was 82.7% male with a mean age of approximately 60 years, ranging from roughly 23 to 90. Prior anti-PD-1, anti-PD-L1 or anti-CTLA-4 therapy was permitted, and 30% to 45% of dose-escalation patients had received checkpoint inhibitors. Partial responses occurred in three dose-escalation patients, of whom one had hepatocellular carcinoma and two had cutaneous melanoma. Peripheral TCRbeta sequencing was intended to test whether TCR sequence diversity was altered and clonal T-cell expansion was caused by ivuxolimab. The monotherapy dose-escalation portion (N of about 57 patients) of the phase I ivuxolimab trial is reported in the paper. Paper-wide results and their limitations: Low levels of normalized T-cell clonal expansion were also seen in some nonresponding patients. In partial responders in the 0.1-3.0 mg/kg groups, normalized peripheral clonal expansion was found to be among the lowest, especially among CD8+ T cells. At doses from 0.1 to 3.0 mg/kg, clonal expansion was seen in both CD4+ and CD8+ blood T cells between baseline and week 6. The antigen specificity of the peripheral T cells that underwent clonal expansion was not determined. On average, CD8+ T cells showed more expanded clones than CD4+ T cells after ivuxolimab.

Genomic DNA was extracted from sorted cells for sequencing of the TCRbeta CDR3 region. The immunoSEQ Assay was used to sequence the TCRbeta CDR3 regions. TCRdb carries this immuneACCESS record with in-frame sequences only. Its versions omit some clonotypes, under half of them owing to an unresolved V gene in the studies checked, with the rest unexplained. The table for this sample lists about 63,000 clones; about 90% of them were counted only once. The ten largest clones capture about 4% of the sample. For this clone: There is no known antigen for this receptor. Per-base quality was not reported, and no clone a single base away is much larger than it.

The trial excluded patients who had a history of autoimmune disease or were on systemic immunosuppression. Peripheral blood for TCR sequencing was collected from all dose cohorts at baseline, on cycle 4 day 1, and on cycle 7 day 1. Samples were obtained from an open-label, multicenter, first-in-human phase I dose-escalation trial of ivuxolimab. Adults with locally advanced or metastatic melanoma, renal cell, hepatocellular, or head and neck squamous cell carcinoma were enrolled in the trial. CD4+ and CD8+ T cells were sorted separately from peripheral blood before TCR sequencing. The CDR3 measures 15 amino acids from cysteine to phenylalanine. CDR3 DNA is the only sequence kept; it has 45 bases, read in frame from the first base. For CDR1 and CDR2, the germline V gene (reference sequence) lists SGHKS and YYEKEE. The germline V and J ends show losses of 4 bases and 1 base respectively, and no gene match explains 5 bases of the junction.

The sequence derives from an adult with an advanced solid tumor such as melanoma, head and neck, liver or kidney cancer. The sample consisted of CD4+ or CD8+ T cells sorted from blood, taken in a trial of the OX40 agonist ivuxolimab. The chain was built from TRBV5-5 and TRBJ1-3; 7 bases in the middle match TRBD1. The CDR3 is CASSAWDRSGNTIYF. The DNA sequence is as follows: TGTGCCAGCAGCGCCTGGGACAGATCTGGAAACACCATATATTTT.